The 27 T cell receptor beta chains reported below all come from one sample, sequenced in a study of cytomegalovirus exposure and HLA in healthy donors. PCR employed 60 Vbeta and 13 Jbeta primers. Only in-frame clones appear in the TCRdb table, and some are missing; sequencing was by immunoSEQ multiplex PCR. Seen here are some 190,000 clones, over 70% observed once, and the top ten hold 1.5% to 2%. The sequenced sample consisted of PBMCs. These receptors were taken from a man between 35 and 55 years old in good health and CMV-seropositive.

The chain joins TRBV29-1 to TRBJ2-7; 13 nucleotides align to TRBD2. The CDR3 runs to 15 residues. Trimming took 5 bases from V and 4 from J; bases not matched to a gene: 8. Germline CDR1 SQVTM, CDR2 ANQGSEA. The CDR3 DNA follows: TGCAGCGTTCCCACCGGGACTAGCGGGGCTTACGAGCAGTACTTC. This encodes CSVPTGTSGAYEQYF.

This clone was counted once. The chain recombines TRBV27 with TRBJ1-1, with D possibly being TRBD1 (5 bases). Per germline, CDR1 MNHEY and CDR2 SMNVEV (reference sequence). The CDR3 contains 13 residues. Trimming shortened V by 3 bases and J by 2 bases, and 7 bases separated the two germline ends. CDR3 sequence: CASSLGGNTEAFF. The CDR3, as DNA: TGTGCCAGCAGTTTGGGGGGAAACACTGAAGCTTTCTTT.

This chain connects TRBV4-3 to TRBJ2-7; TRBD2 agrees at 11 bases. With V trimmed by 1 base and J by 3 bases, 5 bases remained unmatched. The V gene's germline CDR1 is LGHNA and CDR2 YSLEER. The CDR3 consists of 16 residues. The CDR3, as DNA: TGCGCCAGCAGCCAAGTGGGACTAGCGGAATACTACGAGCAGTACTTC. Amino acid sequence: CASSQVGLAEYYEQYF.

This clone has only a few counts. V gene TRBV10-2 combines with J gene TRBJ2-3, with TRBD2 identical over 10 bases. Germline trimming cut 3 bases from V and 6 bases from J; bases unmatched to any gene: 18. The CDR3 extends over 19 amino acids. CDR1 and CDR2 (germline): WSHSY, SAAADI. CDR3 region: CASSDGLGLAGDSKDTQYF. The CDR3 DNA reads TGCGCCAGCAGTGATGGATTGGGCCTAGCGGGAGACTCTAAGGATACGCAGTATTTT.

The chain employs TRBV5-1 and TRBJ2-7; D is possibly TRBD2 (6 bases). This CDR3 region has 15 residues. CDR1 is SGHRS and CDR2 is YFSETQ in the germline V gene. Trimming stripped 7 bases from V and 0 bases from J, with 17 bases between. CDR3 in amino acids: CASGNGGTLSYEQYF. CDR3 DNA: TGCGCCAGCGGCAACGGGGGTACCCTCTCCTACGAGCAGTACTTC.

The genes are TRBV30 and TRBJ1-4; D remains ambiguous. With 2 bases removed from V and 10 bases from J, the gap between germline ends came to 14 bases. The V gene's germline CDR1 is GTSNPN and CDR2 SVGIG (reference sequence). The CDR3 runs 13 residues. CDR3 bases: TGTGCCTGGAGTATGAGGAGCGAGGGAAAACTGTTTTTT. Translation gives CAWSMRSEGKLFF.

CDR3 DNA: TGTGCCAGCAGCCACCAGACAGGGGCAAGAATCTACGAGCAGTACTTC. The encoded protein is CASSHQTGARIYEQYF. The chain has TRBV13 and TRBJ2-7; TRBD1 aligns across 8 bases. The germline gives CDR1 PRHDT, CDR2 FYEKMQ (reference sequence). The junction had 12 bases not matched to a gene; V was cut back by 5 bases and J by 3 bases. The CDR3 length is 16 residues.

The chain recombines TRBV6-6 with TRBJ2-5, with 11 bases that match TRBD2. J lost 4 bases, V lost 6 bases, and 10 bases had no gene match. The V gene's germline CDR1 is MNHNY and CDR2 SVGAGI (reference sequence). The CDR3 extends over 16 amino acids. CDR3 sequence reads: CASSEGLAAFGETQYF. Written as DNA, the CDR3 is TGTGCCAGCAGCGAGGGACTAGCGGCTTTCGGAGAGACCCAGTACTTC.

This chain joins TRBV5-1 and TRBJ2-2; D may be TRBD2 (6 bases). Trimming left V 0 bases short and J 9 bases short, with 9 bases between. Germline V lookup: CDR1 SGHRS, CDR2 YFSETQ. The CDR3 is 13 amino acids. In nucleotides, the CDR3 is TGCGCCAGCAGCTTGGATGGCGGGAGGGAGCTGTTTTTT. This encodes CASSLDGGRELFF.

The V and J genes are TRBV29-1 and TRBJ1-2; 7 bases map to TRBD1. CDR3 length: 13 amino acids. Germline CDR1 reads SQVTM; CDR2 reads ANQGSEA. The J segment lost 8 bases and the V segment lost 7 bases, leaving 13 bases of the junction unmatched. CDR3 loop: CSALDPGQNGYTF. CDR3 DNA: TGCAGCGCCCTAGATCCGGGACAGAACGGCTACACCTTC.

The CDR3 DNA sequence: TGTGCCAGCTCACCACAGACAGGGGGAGTATCCGGGGAGCTGTTTTTT. It specifies CASSPQTGGVSGELFF. The chain has TRBV18 and TRBJ2-2; 9 bases are a match to TRBD1. This CDR3 has 16 amino acids. CDR1 is KGHSH and CDR2 is LQKENI in the germline V gene. V dropped 1 base and J dropped 6; count of bases not matched to a gene: 6.

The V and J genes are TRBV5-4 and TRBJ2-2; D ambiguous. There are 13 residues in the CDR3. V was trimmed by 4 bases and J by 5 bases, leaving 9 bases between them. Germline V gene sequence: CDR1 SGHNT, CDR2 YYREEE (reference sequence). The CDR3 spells CASSRFETGELFF. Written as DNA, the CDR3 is TGTGCCAGCAGCCGATTTGAGACCGGGGAGCTGTTTTTT. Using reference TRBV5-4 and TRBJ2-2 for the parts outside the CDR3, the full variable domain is ETGVTQSPTHLIKTRGQQVTLRCSSQSGHNTVSWYQQALGQGPQFIFQYYREEENGRGNFPPRFSGLQFPNYSSELNVNALELDDSALYLCASSRFETGELFFGEGSRLTVL.

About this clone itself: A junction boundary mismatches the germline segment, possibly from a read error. CDR3 coding DNA: TGTGCTAGCAGCTTAGGGCAGGGAAACAATGAGCAGTTCTTC. Translating gives CASSLGQGNNEQFF. The rearrangement joins TRBV7-7 to TRBJ2-1; a weak D match, TRBD1 (5 bases). The germline gives CDR1 SSHAT, CDR2 FNYEAQ (reference sequence). CDR3 length equals 14 residues.

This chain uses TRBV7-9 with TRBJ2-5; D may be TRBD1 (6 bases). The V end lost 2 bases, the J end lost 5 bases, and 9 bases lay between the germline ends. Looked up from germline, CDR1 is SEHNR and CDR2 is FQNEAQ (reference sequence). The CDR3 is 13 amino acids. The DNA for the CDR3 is TGTGCCAGCAGCTTACTGACAGGCGAGACCCAGTACTTC. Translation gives CASSLLTGETQYF. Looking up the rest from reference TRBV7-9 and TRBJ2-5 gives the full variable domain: DTGVSQNPRHKITKRGQNVTFRCDPISEHNRLYWYRQTLGQGPEFLTYFQNEAQLEKSRLLSDRFSAERPKGSFSTLEIQRTEQGDSAMYLCASSLLTGETQYFGPGTRLLVL.

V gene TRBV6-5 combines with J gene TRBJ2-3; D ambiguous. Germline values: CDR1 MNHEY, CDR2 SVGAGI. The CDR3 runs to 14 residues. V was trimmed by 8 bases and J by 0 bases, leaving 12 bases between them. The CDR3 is CASGRYRSTDTQYF. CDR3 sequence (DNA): TGTGCCAGCGGCCGTTATCGTAGCACAGATACGCAGTATTTT.

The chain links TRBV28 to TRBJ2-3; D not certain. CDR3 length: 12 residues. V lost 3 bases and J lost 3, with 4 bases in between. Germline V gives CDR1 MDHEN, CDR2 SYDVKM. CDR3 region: CASSFQTDTQYF. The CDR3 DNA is TGTGCCAGCAGTTTCCAAACAGATACGCAGTATTTT. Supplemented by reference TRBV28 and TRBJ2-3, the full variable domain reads DVKVTQSSRYLVKRTGEKVFLECVQDMDHENMFWYRQDPGLGLRLIYFSYDVKMKEKGDIPEGYSVSREKKERFSLILESASTNQTSMYLCASSFQTDTQYFGPGTRLTVL.

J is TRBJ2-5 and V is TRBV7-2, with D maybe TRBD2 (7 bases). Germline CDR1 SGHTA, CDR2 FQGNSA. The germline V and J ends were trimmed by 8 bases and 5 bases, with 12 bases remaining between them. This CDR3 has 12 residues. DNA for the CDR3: TGTGCCAGCTCGAGGGGGGGGGAGACCCAGTACTTC. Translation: CASSRGGETQYF. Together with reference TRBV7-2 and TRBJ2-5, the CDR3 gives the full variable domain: GAGVSQSPSNKVTEKGKDVELRCDPISGHTALYWYRQSLGQGLEFLIYFQGNSAPDKSGLPSDRFSAERTGGSVSTLTIQRTQQEDSAVYLCASSRGGETQYFGPGTRLLVL.

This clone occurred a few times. CDR3 DNA sequence: TGTGCCAGCACCGGGACAACACAAGAGACCCAGTACTTC. Protein: CASTGTTQETQYF. V and J are TRBV2 and TRBJ2-5; possibly TRBD1 for D (6 bases). The germline V and J ends were trimmed by 7 bases and 2 bases, with 11 bases remaining between them. From germline, CDR1 is SNHLY and CDR2 FYNNEI. The CDR3 has 13 residues. Full variable domain (outside the CDR3, taken from reference TRBV2 and TRBJ2-5): EPEVTQTPSHQVTQMGQEVILRCVPISNHLYFYWYRQILGQKVEFLVSFYNNEISEKSEIFDDQFSVERPDGSNFTLKIRSTKLEDSAMYFCASTGTTQETQYFGPGTRLLVL.

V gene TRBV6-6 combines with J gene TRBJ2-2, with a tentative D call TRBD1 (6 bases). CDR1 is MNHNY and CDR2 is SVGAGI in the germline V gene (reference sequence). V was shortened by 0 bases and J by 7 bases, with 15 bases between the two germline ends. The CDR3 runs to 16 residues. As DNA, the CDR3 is TGTGCCAGCAGTTACTCTGGGGGCCTAGCCAACGGGGAGCTGTTTTTT. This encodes CASSYSGGLANGELFF.

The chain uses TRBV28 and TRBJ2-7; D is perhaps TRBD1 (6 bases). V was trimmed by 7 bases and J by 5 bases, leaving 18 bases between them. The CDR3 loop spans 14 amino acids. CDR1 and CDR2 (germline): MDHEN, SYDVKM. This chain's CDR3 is CASTGQYDRNEQYF. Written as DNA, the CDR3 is TGTGCCAGCACCGGACAGTACGACCGGAACGAGCAGTACTTC.

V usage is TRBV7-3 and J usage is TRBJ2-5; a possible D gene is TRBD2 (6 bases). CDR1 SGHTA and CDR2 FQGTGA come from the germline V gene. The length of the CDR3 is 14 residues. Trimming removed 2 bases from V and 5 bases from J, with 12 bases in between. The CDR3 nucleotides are TGTGCCAGCAGCTTAGGGGGGTCTCGGGAGACCCAGTACTTC. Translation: CASSLGGSRETQYF. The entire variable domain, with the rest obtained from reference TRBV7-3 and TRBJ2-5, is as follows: GAGVSQTPSNKVTEKGKYVELRCDPISGHTALYWYRQSLGQGPEFLIYFQGTGAADDSGLPNDRFFAVRPEGSVSTLKIQRTERGDSAVYLCASSLGGSRETQYFGPGTRLLVL.

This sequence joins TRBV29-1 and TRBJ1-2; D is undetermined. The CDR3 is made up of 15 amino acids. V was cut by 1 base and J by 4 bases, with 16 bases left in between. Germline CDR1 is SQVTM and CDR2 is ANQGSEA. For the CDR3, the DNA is TGCAGCGTTGAAGGCCTAAGAGGAGGAGGCTATGGCTACACCTTC. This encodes CSVEGLRGGGYGYTF.

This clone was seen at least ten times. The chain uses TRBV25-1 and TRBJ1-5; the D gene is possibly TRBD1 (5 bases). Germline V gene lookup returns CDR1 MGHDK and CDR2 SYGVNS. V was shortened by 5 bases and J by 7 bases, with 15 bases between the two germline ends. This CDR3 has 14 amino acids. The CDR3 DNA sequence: TGTGCCAGCAGTAAAGGGACCCGGGGGCAGCCCCAGCATTTT. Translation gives CASSKGTRGQPQHF.

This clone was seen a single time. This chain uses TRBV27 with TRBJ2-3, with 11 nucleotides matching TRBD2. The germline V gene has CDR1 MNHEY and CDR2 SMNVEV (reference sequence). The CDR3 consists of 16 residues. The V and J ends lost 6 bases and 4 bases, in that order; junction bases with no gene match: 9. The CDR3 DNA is TGTGCCAGCAGCCCCAATAGCGGGAGGGCAGCAGATACGCAGTATTTT. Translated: CASSPNSGRAADTQYF.

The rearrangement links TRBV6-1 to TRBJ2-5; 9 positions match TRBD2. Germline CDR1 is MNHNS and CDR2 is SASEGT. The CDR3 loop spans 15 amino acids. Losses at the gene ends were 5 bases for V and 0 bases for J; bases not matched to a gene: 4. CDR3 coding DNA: TGTGCCAGCAGTAGGCTAGCGGGGCACCAAGAGACCCAGTACTTC. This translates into CASSRLAGHQETQYF.

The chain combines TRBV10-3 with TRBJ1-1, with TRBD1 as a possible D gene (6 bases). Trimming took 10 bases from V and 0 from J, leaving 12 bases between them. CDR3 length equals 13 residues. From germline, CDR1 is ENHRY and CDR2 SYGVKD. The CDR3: CATEQGLNTEAFF. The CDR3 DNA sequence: TGTGCCACCGAGCAGGGGCTGAACACTGAAGCTTTCTTT.

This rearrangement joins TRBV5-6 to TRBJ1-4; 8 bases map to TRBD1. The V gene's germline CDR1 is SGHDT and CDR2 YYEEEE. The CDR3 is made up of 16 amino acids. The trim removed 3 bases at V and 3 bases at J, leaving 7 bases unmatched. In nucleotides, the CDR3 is TGTGCCAGCAGCTCAAGGACAGGGCAAGCTAATGAAAAACTGTTTTTT. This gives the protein CASSSRTGQANEKLFF.